The rows below give T cell receptor beta chains drawn from one sample of a study of T cell responses to AZD1222 COVID-19 vaccine. Sequencing used immunoSEQ multiplex PCR; TCRdb keeps in-frame clones, though not all of them. Seen here are about 110,000 clones, around 84% observed once, and the top ten hold approximately 3.3%. The sequencing here drew on peripheral blood, taken on day 0 of AZD1222 vaccination. Receptor source: an adult in good health. CDR3s include the opening cysteine and the closing phenylalanine or tryptophan. D genes are given only for firm matches. Where a row states a size, it is once, few, many or the class of an expanded clone; other rows omit it.

D: -; V: TRBV9; size: -; J: TRBJ1-5; CDR3: CASSPGAGQPQHF; DNA: TGTGCCAGCAGCCCGGGGGCGGGACAGCCCCAGCATTTT
D: -; V: TRBV29-1; size: -; J: TRBJ1-5; CDR3: CSVRGGSNQPQHF; DNA: TGCAGCGTGAGGGGGGGTAGCAATCAGCCCCAGCATTTT
D: TRBD1; V: TRBV27; size: -; J: TRBJ2-5; CDR3: CASSLSDRGEETQYF; DNA: TGTGCCAGCAGTTTAAGCGACAGGGGGGAAGAGACCCAGTACTTC
D: TRBD1; V: TRBV24-1; size: -; J: TRBJ1-1; CDR3: CATSGSTGAEAFF; DNA: TGTGCCACCAGTGGTTCGACAGGGGCTGAAGCTTTCTTT
D: TRBD1; V: TRBV5-1; size: -; J: TRBJ2-7; CDR3: CASSPGQGSASYEQYF; DNA: TGCGCCAGCAGCCCCGGACAGGGGTCAGCGTCCTACGAGCAGTACTTC
D: -; V: TRBV25-1; size: -; J: TRBJ1-1; CDR3: CASSAPLRTEAFF; DNA: TGTGCCAGCAGTGCCCCTCTCAGAACTGAAGCTTTCTTT
D: -; V: TRBV19; size: -; J: TRBJ2-5; CDR3: CASSIRRGGPETQYF; DNA: TGTGCCAGTAGTATCAGGAGGGGGGGACCGGAGACCCAGTACTTC
D: -; V: TRBV3-1/TRBV3-2; size: -; J: TRBJ1-5; CDR3: CASSLRMGGAGQPQHF; DNA: TGTGCCAGCAGCCTTCGTATGGGGGGGGCTGGTCAGCCCCAGCATTTT
D: -; V: TRBV30; size: -; J: TRBJ1-1; CDR3: CAWRTGHQNTEAFF; DNA: TGTGCCTGGAGGACGGGACACCAGAACACTGAAGCTTTCTTT
D: TRBD2; V: TRBV28; size: -; J: TRBJ2-3; CDR3: CASSPWRERGDTDTQYF; DNA: TGTGCCAGCAGTCCCTGGAGGGAGCGGGGGGATACAGATACGCAGTATTTT
D: -; V: TRBV12-3/TRBV12-4; size: -; J: TRBJ1-2; CDR3: CASSFLRVYGYTF; DNA: TGTGCCAGCAGTTTCCTCAGGGTCTATGGCTACACCTTC
D: -; V: TRBV5-4; size: once; J: TRBJ2-5; CDR3: CASSPGGLAGSAGETQYF; DNA: TGTGCCAGCAGCCCAGGGGGCCTAGCGGGCTCGGCAGGGGAGACCCAGTACTTC
D: -; V: TRBV6-6; size: -; J: TRBJ1-1; CDR3: CASSRTWAAFF; DNA: TGTGCCAGCAGCCGTACTTGGGCTGCTTTCTTT
D: TRBD1; V: TRBV5-6; size: -; J: TRBJ1-2; CDR3: CASRFTGTGVIYGYTF; DNA: TGTGCCAGCAGATTTACCGGGACAGGGGTTATCTATGGCTACACCTTC
D: -; V: TRBV7-9; size: -; J: TRBJ1-5; CDR3: CASGPYSNQPQHF; DNA: TGTGCCAGCGGCCCGTATAGCAATCAGCCCCAGCATTTT
D: TRBD1; V: TRBV25-1; size: -; J: TRBJ1-6; CDR3: CASSVISGQGGSPLHF; DNA: TGTGCCAGCAGTGTGATATCAGGACAGGGCGGATCACCCCTCCACTTT
D: -; V: TRBV21-1; size: -; J: TRBJ2-4; CDR3: CASSNSGDIQYF; DNA: TGTGCCAGCAGCAACAGCGGGGACATTCAGTACTTC
D: TRBD2; V: TRBV15; size: once; J: TRBJ2-3; CDR3: CATSRDGGAGGTDTQYF; DNA: TGTGCCACCAGCAGGGACGGTGGCGCGGGGGGCACAGATACGCAGTATTTT
D: -; V: TRBV3-1/TRBV3-2; size: -; J: TRBJ2-6; CDR3: CASSQGGATGANVLTF; DNA: TGTGCCAGCAGCCAAGGTGGGGCCACTGGGGCCAACGTCCTGACTTTC
D: -; V: TRBV14; size: -; J: TRBJ1-5; CDR3: CASSQAGSAGHQPQHF; DNA: TGTGCCAGCAGCCAAGCTGGGTCCGCAGGTCATCAGCCCCAGCATTTT
D: TRBD1; V: TRBV5-1; size: -; J: TRBJ1-2; CDR3: CASSLEQGSYGYTF; DNA: TGCGCCAGCAGCTTGGAACAGGGGAGCTATGGCTACACCTTC